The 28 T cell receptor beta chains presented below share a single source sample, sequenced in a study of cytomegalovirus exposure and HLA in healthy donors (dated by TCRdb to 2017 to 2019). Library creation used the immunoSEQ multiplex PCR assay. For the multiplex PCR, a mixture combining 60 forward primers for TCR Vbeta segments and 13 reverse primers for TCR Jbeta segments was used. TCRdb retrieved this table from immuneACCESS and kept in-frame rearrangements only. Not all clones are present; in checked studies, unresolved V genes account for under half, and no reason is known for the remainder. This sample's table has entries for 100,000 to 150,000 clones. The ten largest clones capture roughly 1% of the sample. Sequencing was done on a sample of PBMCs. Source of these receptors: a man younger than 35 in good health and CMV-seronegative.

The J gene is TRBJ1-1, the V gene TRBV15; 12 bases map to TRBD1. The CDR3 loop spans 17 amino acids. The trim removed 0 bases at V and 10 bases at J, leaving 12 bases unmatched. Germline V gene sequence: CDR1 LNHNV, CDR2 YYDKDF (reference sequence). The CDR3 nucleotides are TGTGCCACCAGCAGAGATCTGGGACAGGGGGCGTTTTCGGTAGCTTTCTTT. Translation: CATSRDLGQGAFSVAFF.

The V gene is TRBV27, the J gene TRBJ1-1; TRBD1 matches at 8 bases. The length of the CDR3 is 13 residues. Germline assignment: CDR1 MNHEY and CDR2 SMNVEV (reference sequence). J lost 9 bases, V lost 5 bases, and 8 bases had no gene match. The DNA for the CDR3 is TGTGCCAGCAGTCCTTCGGACAGGGACAAAGCTTTCTTT. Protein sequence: CASSPSDRDKAFF.

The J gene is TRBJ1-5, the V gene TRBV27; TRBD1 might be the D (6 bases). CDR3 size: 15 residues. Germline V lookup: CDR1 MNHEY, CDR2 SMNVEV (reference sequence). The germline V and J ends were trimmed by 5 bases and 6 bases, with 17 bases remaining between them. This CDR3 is CASSRDALGGQPQHF. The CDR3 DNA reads TGTGCCAGCAGTCGGGACGCGCTAGGGGGTCAGCCCCAGCATTTT.

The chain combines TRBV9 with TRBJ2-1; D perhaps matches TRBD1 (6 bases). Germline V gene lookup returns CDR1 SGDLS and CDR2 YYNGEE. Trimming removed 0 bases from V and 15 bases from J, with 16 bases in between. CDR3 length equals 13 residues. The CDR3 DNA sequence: TGTGCCAGCAGCGTAGGTTTAGGGGGTGAGTGGTTCTTC. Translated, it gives CASSVGLGGEWFF.

This CDR3 is CASSRPEETQYF. As DNA, the CDR3 is TGCGCCAGCAGCCGGCCGGAGGAGACCCAGTACTTC. The gene calls are TRBV5-1 and TRBJ2-5; D is unclear. The CDR3 runs 12 residues. Trimming removed 4 bases at V and 5 bases at J, with 9 bases between. Germline CDR1 reads SGHRS; CDR2 reads YFSETQ.

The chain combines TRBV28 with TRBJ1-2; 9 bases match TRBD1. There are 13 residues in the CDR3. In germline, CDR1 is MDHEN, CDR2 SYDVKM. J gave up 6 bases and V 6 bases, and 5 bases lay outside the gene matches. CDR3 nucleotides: TGTGCCAGCAGCCCTCGGGACAGGGATGGCTACACCTTC. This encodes CASSPRDRDGYTF.

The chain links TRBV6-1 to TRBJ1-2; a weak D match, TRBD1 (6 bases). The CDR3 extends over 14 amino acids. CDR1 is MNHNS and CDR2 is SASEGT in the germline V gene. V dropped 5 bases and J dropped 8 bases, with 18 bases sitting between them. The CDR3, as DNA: TGTGCCAGCAGTCTTAGTGGGGGCGCGGAGGGCTACACCTTC. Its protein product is CASSLSGGAEGYTF.

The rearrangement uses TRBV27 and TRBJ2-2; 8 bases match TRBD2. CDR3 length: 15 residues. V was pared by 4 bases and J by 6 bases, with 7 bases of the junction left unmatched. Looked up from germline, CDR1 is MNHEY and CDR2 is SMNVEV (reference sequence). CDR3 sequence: CASSYPGGAAGELFF. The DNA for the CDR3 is TGTGCCAGCAGTTATCCGGGGGGGGCCGCCGGGGAGCTGTTTTTT.

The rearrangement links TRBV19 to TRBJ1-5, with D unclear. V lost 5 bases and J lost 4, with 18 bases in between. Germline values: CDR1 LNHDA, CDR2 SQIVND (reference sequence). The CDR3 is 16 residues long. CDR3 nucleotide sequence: TGTGCCAGTAGTCTTGAAATCCAACCGGGGAATCAGCCCCAGCATTTT. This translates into CASSLEIQPGNQPQHF.

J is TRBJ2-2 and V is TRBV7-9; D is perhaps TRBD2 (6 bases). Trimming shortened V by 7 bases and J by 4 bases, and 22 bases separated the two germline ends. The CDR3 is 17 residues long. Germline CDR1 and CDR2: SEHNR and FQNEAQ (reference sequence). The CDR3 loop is CASILKYSPEGTGELFF. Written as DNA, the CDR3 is TGTGCCAGCATCCTTAAATACTCTCCGGAGGGCACCGGGGAGCTGTTTTTT.

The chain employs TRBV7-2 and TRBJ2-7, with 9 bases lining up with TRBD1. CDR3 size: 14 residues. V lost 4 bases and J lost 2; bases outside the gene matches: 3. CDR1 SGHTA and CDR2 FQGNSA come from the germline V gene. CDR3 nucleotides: TGTGCCAGCAGCTGGGGACAGGGACCCTACGAGCAGTACTTC. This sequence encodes CASSWGQGPYEQYF.

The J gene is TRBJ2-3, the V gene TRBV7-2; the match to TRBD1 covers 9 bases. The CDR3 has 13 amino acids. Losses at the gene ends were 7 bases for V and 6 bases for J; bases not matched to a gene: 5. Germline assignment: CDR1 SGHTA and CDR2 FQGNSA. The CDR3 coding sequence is TGTGCCAGCAAAACAGGGGGCGCGGATACGCAGTATTTT. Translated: CASKTGGADTQYF.

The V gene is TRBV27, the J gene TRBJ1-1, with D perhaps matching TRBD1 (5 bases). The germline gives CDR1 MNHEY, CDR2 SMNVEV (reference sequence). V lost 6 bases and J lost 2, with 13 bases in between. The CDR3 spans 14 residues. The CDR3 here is CASSHGGGNTEAFF. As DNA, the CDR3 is TGTGCCAGCAGCCACGGGGGTGGTAACACTGAAGCTTTCTTT.

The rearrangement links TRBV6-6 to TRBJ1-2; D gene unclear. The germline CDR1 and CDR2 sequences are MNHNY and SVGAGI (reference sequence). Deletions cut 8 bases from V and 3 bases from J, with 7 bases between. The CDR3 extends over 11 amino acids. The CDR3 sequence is CASGNDYGYTF. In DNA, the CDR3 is TGTGCCAGCGGCAATGACTATGGCTACACCTTC.

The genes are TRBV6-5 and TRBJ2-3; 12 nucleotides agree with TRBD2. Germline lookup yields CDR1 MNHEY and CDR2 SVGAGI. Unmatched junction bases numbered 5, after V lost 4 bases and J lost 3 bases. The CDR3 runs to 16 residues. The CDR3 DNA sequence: TGTGCCAGCAGTTGGACTAGCGGGATGGGAACAGATACGCAGTATTTT. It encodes CASSWTSGMGTDTQYF.

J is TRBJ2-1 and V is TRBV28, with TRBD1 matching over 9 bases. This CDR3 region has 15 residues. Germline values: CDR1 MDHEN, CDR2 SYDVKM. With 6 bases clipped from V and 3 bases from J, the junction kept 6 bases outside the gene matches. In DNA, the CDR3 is TGTGCCAGCAGAAACCGGGACAGGGACTACAATGAGCAGTTCTTC. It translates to CASRNRDRDYNEQFF.

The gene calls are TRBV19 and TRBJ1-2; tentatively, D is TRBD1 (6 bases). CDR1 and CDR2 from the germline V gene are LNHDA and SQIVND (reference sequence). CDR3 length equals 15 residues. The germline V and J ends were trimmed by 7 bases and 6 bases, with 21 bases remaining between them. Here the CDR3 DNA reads TGTGCCAGTACCCCACTCCGGGGGGCGCTTCATGGCTACACCTTC. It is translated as CASTPLRGALHGYTF.

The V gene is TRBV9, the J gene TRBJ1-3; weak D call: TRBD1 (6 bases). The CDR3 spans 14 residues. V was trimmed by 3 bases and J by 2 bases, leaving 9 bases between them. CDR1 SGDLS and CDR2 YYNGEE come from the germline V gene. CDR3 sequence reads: CASSATGTGNTIYF. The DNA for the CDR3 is TGTGCCAGCAGCGCGACAGGAACTGGAAACACCATATATTTT.

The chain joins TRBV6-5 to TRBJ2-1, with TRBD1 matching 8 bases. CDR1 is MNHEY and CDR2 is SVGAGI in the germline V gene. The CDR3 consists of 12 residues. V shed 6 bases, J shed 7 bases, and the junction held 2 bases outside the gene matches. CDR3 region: CASSRQGNEQFF. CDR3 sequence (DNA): TGTGCCAGCAGCAGACAGGGGAATGAGCAGTTCTTC.

CDR3 protein: CASSLAGTVYGYTF. In DNA form, the CDR3 reads TGTGCCAGCAGCTTGGCGGGGACAGTCTATGGCTACACCTTC. This chain connects TRBV5-5 to TRBJ1-2; 7 bases fit TRBD1. The junction had 3 bases not matched to a gene; V was cut back by 0 bases and J by 4 bases. The CDR3 is made up of 14 amino acids. Germline V gene lookup returns CDR1 SGHKS and CDR2 YYEKEE (reference sequence).

CDR3 DNA: TGTGCCAGCAGTATACAGGGCGCCGATCAGCCCCAGCATTTT. Its protein is CASSIQGADQPQHF. The chain joins TRBV27 to TRBJ1-5; TRBD1 might be the D (6 bases). The CDR3 has 14 residues. Germline CDR1 MNHEY, CDR2 SMNVEV (reference sequence). V was shortened by 5 bases and J by 5 bases, with 13 bases between the two germline ends.

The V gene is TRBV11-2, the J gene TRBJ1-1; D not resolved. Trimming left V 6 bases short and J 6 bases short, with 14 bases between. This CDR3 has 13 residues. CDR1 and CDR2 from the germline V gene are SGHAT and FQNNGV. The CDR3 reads CASSKQRVSEAFF. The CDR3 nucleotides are TGTGCCAGCAGTAAACAGAGGGTGTCTGAAGCTTTCTTT.

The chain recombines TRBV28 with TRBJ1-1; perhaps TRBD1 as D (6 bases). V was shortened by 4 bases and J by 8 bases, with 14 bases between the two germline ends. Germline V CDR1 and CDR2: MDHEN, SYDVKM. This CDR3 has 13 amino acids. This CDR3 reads CASSYKATGEAFF. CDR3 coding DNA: TGTGCCAGCAGTTACAAAGCCACAGGGGAAGCTTTCTTT.

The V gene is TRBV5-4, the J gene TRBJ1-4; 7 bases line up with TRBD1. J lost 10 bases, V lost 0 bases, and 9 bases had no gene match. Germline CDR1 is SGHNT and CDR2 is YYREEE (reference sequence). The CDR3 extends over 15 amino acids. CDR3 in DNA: TGTGCCAGCAGCTTGGACGGACAGGTTGGCGGAAAACTGTTTTTT. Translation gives CASSLDGQVGGKLFF.

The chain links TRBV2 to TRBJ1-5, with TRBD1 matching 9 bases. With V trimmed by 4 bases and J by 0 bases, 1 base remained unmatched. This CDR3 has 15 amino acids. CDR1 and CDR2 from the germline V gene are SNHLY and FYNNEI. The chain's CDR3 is CASSGDRVSNQPQHF. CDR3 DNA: TGTGCCAGCAGTGGGGACAGGGTTAGCAATCAGCCCCAGCATTTT.

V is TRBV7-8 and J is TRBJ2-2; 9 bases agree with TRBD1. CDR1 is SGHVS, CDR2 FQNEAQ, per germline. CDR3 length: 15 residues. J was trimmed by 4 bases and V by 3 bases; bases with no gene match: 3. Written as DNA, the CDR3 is TGTGCCAGCAGCTTCGGGACAGGGTCCACCGGGGAGCTGTTTTTT. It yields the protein CASSFGTGSTGELFF. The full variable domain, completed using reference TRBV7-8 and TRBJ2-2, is GAGVSQSPRYKVAKRGQDVALRCDPISGHVSLFWYQQALGQGPEFLTYFQNEAQLDKSGLPSDRFFAERPEGSVSTLKIQRTQQEDSAVYLCASSFGTGSTGELFFGEGSRLTVL.

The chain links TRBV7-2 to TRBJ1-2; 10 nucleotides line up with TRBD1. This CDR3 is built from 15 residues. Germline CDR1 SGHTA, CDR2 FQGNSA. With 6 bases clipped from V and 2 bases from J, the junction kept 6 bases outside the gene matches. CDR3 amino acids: CASSRQGAGNYGYTF. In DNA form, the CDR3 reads TGTGCCAGCAGTCGACAGGGGGCAGGGAACTATGGCTACACCTTC.

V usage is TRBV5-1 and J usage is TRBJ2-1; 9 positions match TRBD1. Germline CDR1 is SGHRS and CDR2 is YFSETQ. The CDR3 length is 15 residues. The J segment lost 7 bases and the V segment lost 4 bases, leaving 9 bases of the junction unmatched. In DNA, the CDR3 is TGCGCCAGCAGCCTGCAGGGGACAGGGCGTAATGAGCAGTTCTTC. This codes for CASSLQGTGRNEQFF.